This entry features one T cell receptor (beta chain) sequence. What it binds is unknown. The CDR3 extends over 15 amino acids. Germline V CDR1 and CDR2: LGHNA, YSLEER. Trimming took 5 bases from V and 3 from J, leaving 17 bases between them. While the first cohort had 600 to 750 subjects, the donors belonged to the separate validation cohort of over a hundred subjects. This record belongs to a study of cytomegalovirus exposure and HLA in healthy donors. Sequencing was performed with immunoSEQ multiplex PCR; in TCRdb, only in-frame clones are kept and a portion is missing. Among about 110,000 clones listed, approximately 90% were seen once. Study conclusions and caveats: For cytomegalovirus status, the classifier reportedly gave diagnoses with high specificity and sensitivity. According to a subsequent analysis, TCR clusters from the first cohort were inclined to appear together in the roughly 120 validation repertoires.

The chain recombines TRBV4-3 with TRBJ2-7; tentatively, D is TRBD2 (6 bases). The TCR originated in a woman younger than 45 in good health and CMV-seropositive. Sequenced material: PBMCs. CDR3 sequence (DNA): TGCGCCAGCAGCACCGTTGCTGGACTAATCTACGAGCAGTACTTC. It specifies CASSTVAGLIYEQYF.